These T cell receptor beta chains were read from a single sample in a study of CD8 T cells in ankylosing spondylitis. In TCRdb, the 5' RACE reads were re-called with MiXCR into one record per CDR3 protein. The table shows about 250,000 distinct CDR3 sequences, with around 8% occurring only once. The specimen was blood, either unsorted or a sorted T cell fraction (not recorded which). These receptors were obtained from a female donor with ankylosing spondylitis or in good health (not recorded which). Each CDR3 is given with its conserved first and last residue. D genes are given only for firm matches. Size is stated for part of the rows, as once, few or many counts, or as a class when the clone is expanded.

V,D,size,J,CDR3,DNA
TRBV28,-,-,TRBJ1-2,CASRGGSPNYGYTF,TGTGCCAGCAGGGGGGGATCCCCGAACTATGGCTACACCTTC
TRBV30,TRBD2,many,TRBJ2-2,CAWSREGLSGGELFF,TGTGCCTGGAGCCGGGAGGGACTTAGCGGCGGGGAGCTGTTTTTT
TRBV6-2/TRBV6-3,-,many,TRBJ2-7,CASSPTGPYEQYF,TGTGCCAGCAGTCCCACAGGTCCCTACGAGCAGTACTTC
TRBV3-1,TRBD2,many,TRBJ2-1,CASSRRGAGGAKNEQFF,TGTGCCAGCAGCCGTCGTGGGGCGGGAGGGGCAAAGAATGAGCAGTTCTTC
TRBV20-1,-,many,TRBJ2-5,CSARGGGRGRETQYF,TGCAGTGCTAGAGGGGGAGGCCGGGGGCGAGAGACCCAGTACTTC
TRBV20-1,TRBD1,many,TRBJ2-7,CSATGTGDEQYF,TGCAGTGCAACCGGGACAGGGGACGAGCAGTACTTC
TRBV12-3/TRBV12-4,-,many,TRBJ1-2,CASNLQGARYGYTF,TGTGCCAGCAATTTACAGGGTGCTAGATATGGCTACACCTTC
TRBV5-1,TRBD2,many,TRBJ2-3,CASRPPGGTTSTDTQYF,TGCGCCAGCAGACCCCCGGGAGGTACGACGAGCACAGATACGCAGTATTTT
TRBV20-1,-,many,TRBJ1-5,CSARDPQSPSSPQHF,TGCAGTGCTAGAGATCCCCAGAGCCCATCAAGTCCCCAGCATTTT
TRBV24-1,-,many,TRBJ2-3,CATSEVDTQYF,TGTGCCACCAGTGAAGTAGATACGCAGTATTTT
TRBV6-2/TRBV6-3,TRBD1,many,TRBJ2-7,CASSYSGTVFEQYF,TGTGCCAGCAGTTACTCCGGGACAGTTTTCGAGCAGTACTTC
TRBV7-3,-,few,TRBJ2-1,CASSFARDNEQFF,TGTGCCAGCAGCTTCGCCCGGGACAATGAGCAGTTCTTC
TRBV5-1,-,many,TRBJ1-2,CASSPFPEAGYTF,TGCGCCAGCAGCCCCTTCCCGGAGGCTGGCTACACCTTC
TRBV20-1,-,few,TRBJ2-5,CSARAALETAQYF,TGCAGTGCTAGAGCGGCCCTAGAGACGGCCCAGTACTTC
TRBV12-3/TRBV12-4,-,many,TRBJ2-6,CASSFYRVPPSGANVLTF,TGTGCCAGCAGTTTCTACAGGGTTCCCCCCTCTGGGGCCAACGTCCTGACTTTC
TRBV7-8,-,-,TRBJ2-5,CASSWTGTKEETQYF,TGTGCCAGCAGCTGGACCGGGACAAAAGAAGAGACCCAGTACTTC
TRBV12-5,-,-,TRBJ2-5,CASGLGQDSYQETQYF,TGTGCTAGTGGTTTGGGACAAGACTCGTACCAAGAGACCCAGTACTTC
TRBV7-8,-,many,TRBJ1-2,CASSLGRNGGYTF,TGTGCCAGCAGCTTAGGCAGGAATGGTGGCTACACCTTC
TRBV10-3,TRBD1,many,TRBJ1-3,CAISEPYRGRAYGNTIYF,TGTGCCATCAGTGAGCCGTACAGGGGAAGAGCGTATGGAAACACCATATATTTT